This T cell receptor (beta chain) appears in the sequencing data of a study of T cells in Graves' hyperthyroidism and ophthalmopathy (dated by TCRdb to the late 2010s). The study in broad terms: TCR V-J signatures able to tell the groups apart were searched for in a discovery cohort of 95 to 100 patients, of whom roughly 42 had Graves' ophthalmopathy and 55 to 60 had stable Graves' hyperthyroidism. Prospective prediction of ophthalmopathy was tested in an independent validation cohort consisting of roughly 19 hyperthyroidism patients and 15 to 17 patients who later progressed to ophthalmopathy. For training and testing, the 95 to 100 patients in the discovery cohort were randomly divided in a 7:3 ratio. The study also compared thyroid tissue and blood T-cell repertoires from about six Graves' hyperthyroidism patients. After sampling, hyperthyroidism patients received methimazole starting at 30 mg daily, and ophthalmopathy patients received high-dose intravenous methylprednisolone. According to the paper, TCR Vbeta CDR3 sequencing was carried out on 135 peripheral blood samples, which came from around 43 ophthalmopathy, 80 or so hyperthyroidism and around 17 progressor patients.

On the study overall, not on this receptor specifically: In cross-validation, a model built on a 13 V-J signature told ophthalmopathy apart from stable hyperthyroidism with approximately 90% sensitivity and about 81% specificity, and in testing the same model reached 80%/75%. Sample size was not statistically predetermined, and investigators were not blinded to group allocation. Most expanded thyroid clonotypes (frequency above 0.001) were also detected in blood, a finding suggesting that blood repertoires may reflect thyroid immune responses. In validation, the model predicted progression to ophthalmopathy with approximately 71% sensitivity and about 72% specificity, a median of about 6.7 months before onset.

This clonotype appeared a single time. Its antigen target is currently unknown. Qualities for individual bases were not recorded, and no much larger clone is one base off. One read alone is a weak basis. Patients with uncontrolled infections, other autoimmune diseases, pregnancy or lactation were excluded. Diagnoses were based on clinical symptoms, serum thyroxine and TRAb, thyroid ultrasound and orbital computed tomography. Trizol reagent was used to extract total RNA, and RNA quality was then checked on an Agilent 2100 Bioanalyzer. For CDR1 and CDR2, the germline V gene lists MGHDK and SYGVNS. Measured from the cysteine to the phenylalanine, the CDR3 is 13 residues long. The only DNA kept is the CDR3, 39 bases in frame from the first base. The trim is 11 bases for V and 9 bases for J, with a gap of 17 bases between the germline ends. The TCR beta CDR3 regions were amplified from RNA transcripts. The first round of RT-PCR for the TCR CDR3 was performed with the HTBI primer set and the Qiagen OneStep RT-PCR kit. The libraries were constructed in a second round of multiplex PCR and then size-selected and purified. Libraries were sequenced paired-end with 100 bp reads on an Illumina HiSeq2000. From the authors' description of their analysis: SOAPnuke was used to process the raw data, with reads discarded if the reads contained adapters or uncalled bases, had a mean Phred below 15, or lacked an exact constant-primer or identifier match. COPE v1.2.5 was used to merge high-quality paired reads, and clonotypes were defined as unique nucleotide sequences. Clonotypes were aligned to IMGT TRBV, TRBD and TRBJ reference segments using MiTCR v1.1. The analysis was restricted to V-J combinations with a frequency above 0.0001, which together covered just over 98% of the repertoires. A TCS score was defined as the ratio of F50 (clonal expansion) to E x V (chaos), with BLOSUM62-based TCRdist applied between CDR3 peptides within each V-J. Welch's t-statistics and random forest reduced 500 to 550 V-J features to roughly 13, which were used in a naive Bayes classifier (R e1071). The Morisita-Horn index was used to measure how similar the thyroid and blood repertoires were. The public reads were reprocessed in TCRdb via fastp at Q25 and MiXCR, keeping in-frame beta chains. A single entry per CDR3 protein holds the most common genes and DNA from its merged rows. The V and J calls were not made by the authors but by TCRdb's processing. This sample has hundreds of thousands of distinct CDR3 sequences in its table, and 45% of those were observed once. The ten largest clones add up to about 7.7% of the sample.

The sequenced sample consisted of peripheral blood or thyroid tissue (not recorded which). This sequence was found in an adult man with Graves' disease, either hyperthyroidism or ophthalmopathy (not recorded which). The receptor chain draws on TRBV25-1 and TRBJ1-6, and possibly TRBD1, on 6 matching bases. The nucleotide sequence is TGTGCCTGGAGTGGCCAGGGGAGTTCACCCCTCCACTTT. Translated, this gives CAWSGQGSSPLHF.